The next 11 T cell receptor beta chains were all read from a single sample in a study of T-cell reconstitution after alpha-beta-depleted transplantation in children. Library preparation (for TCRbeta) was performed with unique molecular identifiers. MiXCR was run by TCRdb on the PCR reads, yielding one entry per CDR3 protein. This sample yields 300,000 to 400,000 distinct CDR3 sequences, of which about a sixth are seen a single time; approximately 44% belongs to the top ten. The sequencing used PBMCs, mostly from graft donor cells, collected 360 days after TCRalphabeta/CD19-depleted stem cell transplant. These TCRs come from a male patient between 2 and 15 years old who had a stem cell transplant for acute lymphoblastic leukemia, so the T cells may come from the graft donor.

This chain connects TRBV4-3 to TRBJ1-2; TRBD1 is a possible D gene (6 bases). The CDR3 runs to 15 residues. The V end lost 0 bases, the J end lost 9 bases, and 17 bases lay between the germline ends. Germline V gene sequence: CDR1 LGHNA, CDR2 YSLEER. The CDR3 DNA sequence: TGCGCCAGCAGCCAAGACCCCGGAACAGGGACTCGCTACACCTTC. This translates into CASSQDPGTGTRYTF.

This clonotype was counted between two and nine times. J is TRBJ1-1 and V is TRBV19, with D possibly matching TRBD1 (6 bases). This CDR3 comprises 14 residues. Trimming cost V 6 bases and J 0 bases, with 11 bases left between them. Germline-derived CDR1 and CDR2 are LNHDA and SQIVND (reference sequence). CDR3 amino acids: CASRGGLLNTEAFF. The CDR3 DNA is TGTGCCAGTAGAGGGGGACTCCTGAACACTGAAGCTTTCTTT.

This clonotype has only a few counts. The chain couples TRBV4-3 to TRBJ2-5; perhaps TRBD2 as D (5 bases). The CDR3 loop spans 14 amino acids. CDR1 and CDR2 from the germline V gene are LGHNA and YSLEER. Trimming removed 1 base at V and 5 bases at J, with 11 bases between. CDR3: CASSQGLFGETQYF. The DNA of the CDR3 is TGCGCCAGCAGCCAAGGACTATTTGGGGAGACCCAGTACTTC.

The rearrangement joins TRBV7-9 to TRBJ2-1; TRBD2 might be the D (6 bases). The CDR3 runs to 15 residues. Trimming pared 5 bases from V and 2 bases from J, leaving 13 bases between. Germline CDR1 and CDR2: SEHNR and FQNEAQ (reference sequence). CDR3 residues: CASSPRGVTYNEQFF. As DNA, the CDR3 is TGTGCCAGCAGCCCCCGCGGGGTCACCTACAATGAGCAGTTCTTC.

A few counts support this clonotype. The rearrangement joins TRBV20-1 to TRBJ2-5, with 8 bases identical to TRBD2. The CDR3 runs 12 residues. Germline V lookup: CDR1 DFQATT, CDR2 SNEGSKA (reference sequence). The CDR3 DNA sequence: TGCAGCCTCCCACGGGAGGGTGAGACCCAGTACTTC. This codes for CSLPREGETQYF.

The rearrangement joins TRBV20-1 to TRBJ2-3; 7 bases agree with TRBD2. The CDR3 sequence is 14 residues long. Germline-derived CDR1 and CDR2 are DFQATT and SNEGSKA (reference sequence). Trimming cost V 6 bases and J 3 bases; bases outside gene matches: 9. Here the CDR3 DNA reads TGCAGTGCCTTTCGCGGGAGTATAACAGATACGCAGTATTTT. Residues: CSAFRGSITDTQYF.

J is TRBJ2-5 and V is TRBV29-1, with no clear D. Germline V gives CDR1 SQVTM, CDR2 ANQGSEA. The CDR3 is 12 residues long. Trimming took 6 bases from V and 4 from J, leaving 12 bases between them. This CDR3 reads CSVLPTAETQYF. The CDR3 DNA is TGCAGCGTCTTGCCCACGGCAGAGACCCAGTACTTC.

Written as DNA, the CDR3 is TGTGCCAGCAGCCCTCTTCTACCTTGGGATGAGCAGTTCTTC. This codes for CASSPLLPWDEQFF. V and J are TRBV6-1 and TRBJ2-1; D remains unclear. This CDR3 is 14 amino acids long. CDR1 MNHNS and CDR2 SASEGT come from the germline V gene. V was trimmed by 6 bases and J by 8 bases, leaving 17 bases between them.

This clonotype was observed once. Here the CDR3 reads CATSRDPPPVPTGGLDEQFF. Here the CDR3 DNA reads TGTGCCACCAGCAGAGATCCCCCACCCGTACCGACAGGGGGTCTCGATGAGCAGTTCTTC. The V gene is TRBV15, the J gene TRBJ2-1; 9 bases match TRBD1. CDR3 length equals 20 residues. With 0 bases clipped from V and 8 bases from J, the junction kept 20 bases outside the gene matches. Germline loops: CDR1 LNHNV, CDR2 YYDKDF (reference sequence).

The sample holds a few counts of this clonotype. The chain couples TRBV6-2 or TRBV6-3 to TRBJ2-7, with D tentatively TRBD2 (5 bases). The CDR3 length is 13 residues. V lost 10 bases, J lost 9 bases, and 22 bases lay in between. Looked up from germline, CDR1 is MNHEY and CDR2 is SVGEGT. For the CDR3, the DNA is TGTGCCACCTCAAACTGGGTGGGAGAACGGCAGTACTTC. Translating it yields CATSNWVGERQYF.

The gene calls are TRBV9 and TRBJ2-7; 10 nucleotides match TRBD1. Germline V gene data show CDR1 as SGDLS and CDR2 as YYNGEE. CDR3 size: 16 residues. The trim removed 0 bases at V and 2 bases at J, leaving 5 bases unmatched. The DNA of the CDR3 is TGTGCCAGCAGCGTAGATTACGGGACAGGGGCCTACGAGCAGTACTTC. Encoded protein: CASSVDYGTGAYEQYF.